This is a list of T cell receptor beta chains from one sample in a study of CD8 T cells in Susac syndrome. Each CDR3 protein is one row after TCRdb ran MiXCR on the immunoSEQ multiplex PCR reads. Of roughly 100,000 distinct CDR3 sequences in the sample, approximately 95% were seen once. The sample taken for sequencing was CD8+ T cells from PBMCs. The receptor set was obtained from a human donor with Susac syndrome. CDR3s include the opening cysteine and the closing phenylalanine or tryptophan. A D gene is named only where the DNA matches it firmly. Clone sizes are given selectively: once, few, many, or a class where the clone is expanded.

D: TRBD2
J: TRBJ2-1
size: .
length: 16
V: TRBV7-8
DNA: TGTGCCAGCAGCCAACTCCGACTAGCGGCCTACAATGAGCAGTTCTTC
CDR3: CASSQLRLAAYNEQFF

D: .
J: TRBJ2-4
size: .
length: 14
V: TRBV12-3/TRBV12-4
DNA: TGTGCCAGCAGTTTAGGGGGAGGCAAGGACATTCAGTACTTC
CDR3: CASSLGGGKDIQYF

D: .
J: TRBJ1-2
size: .
length: 15
V: TRBV3-1
DNA: TGTGCCAGCAGCCAAGAGCTGGTCCCAAACTATGGCTACACCTTC
CDR3: CASSQELVPNYGYTF

D: .
J: TRBJ1-6
size: .
length: 14
V: TRBV12-3/TRBV12-4
DNA: TGTGCCAGCAGCCCCTCGCGGACCAATTCACCCCTCCACTTT
CDR3: CASSPSRTNSPLHF

D: .
J: TRBJ2-3
size: once
length: 14
V: TRBV10-2
DNA: TGCGCCAGCAGTGGGTCTAGCAGCGCAGATACGCAGTATTTT
CDR3: CASSGSSSADTQYF

D: TRBD1
J: TRBJ1-3
size: .
length: 14
V: TRBV6-5
DNA: TGTGCCAGCAGTTACGGGACAGGTGGAAACACCATATATTTT
CDR3: CASSYGTGGNTIYF

D: .
J: TRBJ1-1
size: once
length: 13
V: TRBV29-1
DNA: TGCAGCGTAGGGTACGGGGGTAACACTGAAGCTTTCTTT
CDR3: CSVGYGGNTEAFF

D: TRBD1
J: TRBJ2-3
size: .
length: 16
V: TRBV7-9
DNA: TGTGCCAGCAGCCCCGGACAGGGGGCTCTTGCTGATACGCAGTATTTT
CDR3: CASSPGQGALADTQYF

D: .
J: TRBJ1-2
size: .
length: 13
V: TRBV29-1
DNA: TGCAGCGTTGAAGAAGGGTTCGTCAGGGGCTACACCTTC
CDR3: CSVEEGFVRGYTF

D: .
J: TRBJ1-3
size: .
length: 14
V: TRBV25-1
DNA: TGTGCCAGCTCGGACGGAATATCTGGAAACACCATATATTTT
CDR3: CASSDGISGNTIYF

D: TRBD2
J: TRBJ2-1
size: .
length: 15
V: TRBV7-6
DNA: TGTGCCAGCAGCTTAGCGGCGGGACTATACAATGAGCAGTTCTTC
CDR3: CASSLAAGLYNEQFF

D: .
J: TRBJ2-3
size: .
length: 16
V: TRBV29-1
DNA: TGCAGCGTTGAAGATCCTAGGGACACTTACACAGATACGCAGTATTTT
CDR3: CSVEDPRDTYTDTQYF

D: TRBD1
J: TRBJ1-2
size: .
length: 17
V: TRBV5-6
DNA: TGTGCCAGCAGCTTGGTGATACAGGGGGATGTTAACTATGGCTACACCTTC
CDR3: CASSLVIQGDVNYGYTF

D: TRBD2
J: TRBJ2-7
size: .
length: 15
V: TRBV4-3
DNA: TGCGCCAGCAGCCAAGAATTAGCGGGGCCCTACGAGCAGTACTTC
CDR3: CASSQELAGPYEQYF

D: .
J: TRBJ2-3
size: .
length: 13
V: TRBV7-2
DNA: TGTGCCAGCAGCTTAGAGTACACAGATACGCAGTATTTT
CDR3: CASSLEYTDTQYF

D: .
J: TRBJ1-6
size: .
length: 16
V: TRBV7-9
DNA: TGTGCCAGCAGCTTAGAGAGGGGCGGTCCCAATTCACCCCTCCACTTT
CDR3: CASSLERGGPNSPLHF

D: TRBD1
J: TRBJ1-6
size: .
length: 16
V: TRBV7-8
DNA: TGTGCCAGCAGCTTAGGGTACAGGGGGCTGAATTCACCCCTCCACTTT
CDR3: CASSLGYRGLNSPLHF

D: TRBD2
J: TRBJ2-1
size: once
length: 13
V: TRBV20-1
DNA: TGCAGTGTAAGGCTAGCGGGGTCAGGAGAGCAGTTCTTC
CDR3: CSVRLAGSGEQFF

D: TRBD1
J: TRBJ2-1
size: .
length: 14
V: TRBV5-4
DNA: TGTGCCAGCAGCGGGGGGGACAGGGGGCCCCCCGAGTTCTTC
CDR3: CASSGGDRGPPEFF

D: TRBD1
J: TRBJ2-2
size: .
length: 17
V: TRBV11-3
DNA: TGTGCCAGCAGCTACTTCCCGGGACAGGGGACCACCGGGGAGCTGTTTTTT
CDR3: CASSYFPGQGTTGELFF

D: .
J: TRBJ1-6
size: .
length: 15
V: TRBV27
DNA: TGTGCCAGCAGTACATACAGGGAGGGTGGATCACCCCTCCACTTT
CDR3: CASSTYREGGSPLHF

D: TRBD2
J: TRBJ2-1
size: .
length: 15
V: TRBV5-4
DNA: TGTGCCAGCAGCCTCAAGCGGGGGGGAAACAATGAGCAGTTCTTC
CDR3: CASSLKRGGNNEQFF

D: .
J: TRBJ2-7
size: .
length: 18
V: TRBV10-3
DNA: TGTGCCATCAGTGAACCTATATCGGGGGAACGATGGTTCTACGAGCAGTACTTC
CDR3: CAISEPISGERWFYEQYF

D: TRBD1
J: TRBJ1-1
size: .
length: 15
V: TRBV27
DNA: TGTGCCAGCAGTTTATCGAGGGGGCGGGTCACTGAAGCTTTCTTT
CDR3: CASSLSRGRVTEAFF

D: .
J: TRBJ2-7
size: .
length: 13
V: TRBV6-5
DNA: TGTGCCAGCAGTTACGGGTCAGGCTACGAGCAGTACTTC
CDR3: CASSYGSGYEQYF

D: TRBD1
J: TRBJ2-3
size: .
length: 15
V: TRBV5-1
DNA: TGCGCCAGCAGCTTGGTACAGGGGGCCACAGATACGCAGTATTTT
CDR3: CASSLVQGATDTQYF

D: TRBD2
J: TRBJ2-2
size: .
length: 14
V: TRBV6-2/TRBV6-3
DNA: TGTGCCAGCTCCATAGCGGGCCCCACCGGGGAGCTGTTTTTT
CDR3: CASSIAGPTGELFF

D: TRBD1
J: TRBJ2-4
size: .
length: 17
V: TRBV27
DNA: TGTGCCAGCAGTTTACAGGACAGGGCTTACGCCAAAAACATTCAGTACTTC
CDR3: CASSLQDRAYAKNIQYF

D: .
J: TRBJ1-2
size: .
length: 13
V: TRBV12-3/TRBV12-4
DNA: TGTGCCAGCAGTTTAGGGGGTGGCTATGGCTACACCTTC
CDR3: CASSLGGGYGYTF

D: TRBD1
J: TRBJ2-7
size: .
length: 11
V: TRBV19
DNA: TGTGCCAGTTCAGGGGGCTACGAGCAGTACTTC
CDR3: CASSGGYEQYF

D: .
J: TRBJ2-7
size: .
length: 11
V: TRBV20-1
DNA: TGCAGTGCAGACGCCACCTACGAGCAGTACTTC
CDR3: CSADATYEQYF

D: .
J: TRBJ1-2
size: .
length: 14
V: TRBV20-1
DNA: TGCAGTGCTAGACCTAAAACTTATGCCTATGGCTACACCTTC
CDR3: CSARPKTYAYGYTF